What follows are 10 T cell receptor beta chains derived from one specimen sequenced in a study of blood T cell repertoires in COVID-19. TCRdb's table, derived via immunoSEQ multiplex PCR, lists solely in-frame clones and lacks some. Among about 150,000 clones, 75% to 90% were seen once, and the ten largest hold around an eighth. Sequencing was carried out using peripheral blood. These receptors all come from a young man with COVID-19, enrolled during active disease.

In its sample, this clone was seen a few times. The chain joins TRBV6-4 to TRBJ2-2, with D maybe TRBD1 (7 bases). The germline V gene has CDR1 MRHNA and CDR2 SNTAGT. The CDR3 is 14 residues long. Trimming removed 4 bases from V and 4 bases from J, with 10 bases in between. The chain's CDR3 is CASSVQGGTGELFF. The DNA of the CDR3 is TGTGCCAGCAGTGTCCAGGGGGGCACCGGGGAGCTGTTTTTT.

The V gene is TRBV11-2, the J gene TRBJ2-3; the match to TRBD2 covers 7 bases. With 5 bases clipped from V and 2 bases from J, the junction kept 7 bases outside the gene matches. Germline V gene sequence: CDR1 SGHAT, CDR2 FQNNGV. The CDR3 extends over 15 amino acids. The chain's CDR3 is CASSPAGRNTDTQYF. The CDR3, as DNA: TGTGCCAGCAGCCCAGCGGGAAGAAACACAGATACGCAGTATTTT.

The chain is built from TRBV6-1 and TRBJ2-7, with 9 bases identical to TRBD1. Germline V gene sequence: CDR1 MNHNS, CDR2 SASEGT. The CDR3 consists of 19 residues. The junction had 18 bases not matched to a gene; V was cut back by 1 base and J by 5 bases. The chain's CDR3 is CASSEVLGQGRKSFHEQYF. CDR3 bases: TGTGCCAGCAGTGAAGTTTTGGGACAGGGACGAAAGAGTTTCCACGAGCAGTACTTC.

This CDR3 is CASTQRDEQYF. DNA of the CDR3: TGTGCCAGCACCCAGCGGGATGAGCAGTACTTC. The V gene is TRBV7-9, the J gene TRBJ2-7, with 7 bases lining up with TRBD2. This CDR3 is built from 11 residues. In germline, CDR1 is SEHNR, CDR2 FQNEAQ (reference sequence). V gave up 7 bases and J gave up 7 bases; unmatched junction bases: 4. Supplemented by reference TRBV7-9 and TRBJ2-7, the full variable domain reads DTGVSQNPRHKITKRGQNVTFRCDPISEHNRLYWYRQTLGQGPEFLTYFQNEAQLEKSRLLSDRFSAERPKGSFSTLEIQRTEQGDSAMYLCASTQRDEQYFGPGTRLTVT.

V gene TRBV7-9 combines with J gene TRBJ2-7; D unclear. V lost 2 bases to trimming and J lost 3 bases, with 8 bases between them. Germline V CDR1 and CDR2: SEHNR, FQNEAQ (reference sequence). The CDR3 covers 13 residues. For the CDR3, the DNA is TGTGCCAGCAGCTTAACATCATTCTACGAGCAGTACTTC. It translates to CASSLTSFYEQYF.

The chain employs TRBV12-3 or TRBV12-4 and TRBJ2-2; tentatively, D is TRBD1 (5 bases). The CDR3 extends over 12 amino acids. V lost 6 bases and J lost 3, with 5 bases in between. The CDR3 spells CASRGDTGELFF. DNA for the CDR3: TGTGCCAGCAGAGGGGACACCGGGGAGCTGTTTTTT.

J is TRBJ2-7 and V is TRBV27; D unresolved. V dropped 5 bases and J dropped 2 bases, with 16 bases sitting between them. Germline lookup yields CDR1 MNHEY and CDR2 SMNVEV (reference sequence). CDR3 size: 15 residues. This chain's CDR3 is CASSPHLTETYEQYF. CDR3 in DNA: TGTGCCAGCAGTCCGCACCTGACGGAGACCTACGAGCAGTACTTC.

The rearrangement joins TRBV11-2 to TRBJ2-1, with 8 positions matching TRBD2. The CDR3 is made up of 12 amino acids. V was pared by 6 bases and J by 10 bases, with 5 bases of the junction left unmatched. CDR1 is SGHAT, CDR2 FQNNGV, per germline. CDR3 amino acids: CASSSSGGEQFF. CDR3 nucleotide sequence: TGTGCCAGCAGTTCATCGGGGGGGGAGCAGTTCTTC.

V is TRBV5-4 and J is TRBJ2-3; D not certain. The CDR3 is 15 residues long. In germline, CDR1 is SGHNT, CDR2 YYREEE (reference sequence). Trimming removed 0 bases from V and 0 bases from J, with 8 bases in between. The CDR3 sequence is CASSLDSSSTDTQYF. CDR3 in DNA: TGTGCCAGCAGCTTGGACTCGAGTAGCACAGATACGCAGTATTTT.

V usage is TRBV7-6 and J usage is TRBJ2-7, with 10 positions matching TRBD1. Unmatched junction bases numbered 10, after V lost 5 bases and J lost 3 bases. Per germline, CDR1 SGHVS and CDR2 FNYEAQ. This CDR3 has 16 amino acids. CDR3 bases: TGTGCCAGCAGCCCTAGAGGGACAGGGGCGTACTACGAGCAGTACTTC. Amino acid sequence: CASSPRGTGAYYEQYF.